The 17 T cell receptor beta chains presented below share a single source sample, sequenced in a study of cytomegalovirus exposure and HLA in healthy donors. Sequencing was performed with immunoSEQ multiplex PCR; in TCRdb, only in-frame clones are kept and a portion is missing. The sample lists fewer than 200,000 clones; about 95% were seen once. Sequences were obtained from PBMCs. The receptors shown here come from a woman under 30 in good health and CMV-seronegative.

The chain joins TRBV6-4 to TRBJ2-1; D might be TRBD2 (5 bases). The V gene lost 6 bases and the J gene lost 0 bases, with 15 bases spanning the gap. Germline V gene lookup returns CDR1 MRHNA and CDR2 SNTAGT. The CDR3 runs 16 residues. The CDR3 coding sequence is TGTGCCAGCAGCCCCGGACTGGGAAGCTCCTACAATGAGCAGTTCTTC. Translation gives CASSPGLGSSYNEQFF.

The rearrangement uses TRBV6-4 and TRBJ1-1; 8 bases align to TRBD1. The CDR3 covers 17 residues. V was pared by 4 bases and J by 1 base, with 11 bases of the junction left unmatched. From germline, CDR1 is MRHNA and CDR2 SNTAGT. The CDR3 sequence is CASSARYLGQGNTEAFF. DNA for the CDR3: TGTGCCAGCAGTGCGCGGTACCTTGGACAGGGGAACACTGAAGCTTTCTTT.

This clone was observed a few times. The gene calls are TRBV2 and TRBJ2-3; TRBD2 aligns across 11 bases. J gave up 5 bases and V 7 bases, and 8 bases lay outside the gene matches. Germline loops: CDR1 SNHLY, CDR2 FYNNEI. This CDR3 has 15 amino acids. The CDR3 DNA reads as TGTGCCAGCAAGCAACTAGCGGGGGTGGGAGATACGCAGTATTTT. Translated: CASKQLAGVGDTQYF.

This chain connects TRBV9 to TRBJ1-4; D is undetermined. Germline V gene data show CDR1 as SGDLS and CDR2 as YYNGEE. The length of the CDR3 is 16 residues. V lost 2 bases and J lost 0, with 11 bases in between. The CDR3 region has the DNA TGTGCCAGCAGCGTGGGAGGTACTGCAACTAATGAAAAACTGTTTTTT. Amino acid sequence: CASSVGGTATNEKLFF.

The chain combines TRBV4-2 with TRBJ1-2; 7 positions agree with TRBD1. Looked up from germline, CDR1 is LGHNA and CDR2 is YNFKEQ. CDR3 length equals 16 residues. After removal of 4 bases from V and 4 bases from J, the junction contained 12 bases not matched to a gene. The CDR3 sequence is CASSRRTGADSYGYTF. In nucleotides, the CDR3 is TGTGCCAGCAGCCGACGGACAGGCGCGGATAGCTATGGCTACACCTTC.

The chain couples TRBV14 to TRBJ1-1; 8 nucleotides align to TRBD1. The CDR3 is 16 amino acids. Unmatched junction bases numbered 7, after V lost 2 bases and J lost 2 bases. Germline lookup yields CDR1 SGHDN and CDR2 FVKESK. The CDR3 DNA reads TGTGCCAGCAGCCAACTTCCCGGGACAGGAAACACTGAAGCTTTCTTT. Translation: CASSQLPGTGNTEAFF.

This chain connects TRBV5-1 to TRBJ1-6; maybe TRBD1 (6 bases). The CDR3 is made up of 18 amino acids. Germline V gives CDR1 SGHRS, CDR2 YFSETQ. With 3 bases removed from V and 6 bases from J, the gap between germline ends came to 22 bases. CDR3 nucleotides: TGCGCCAGCAGCTGGGCACGGACAGAACCCTTTGGTAATTCACCCCTCCACTTT. It translates to CASSWARTEPFGNSPLHF.

The chain links TRBV23-1 to TRBJ2-7; D remains ambiguous. TRBV23-1 is an ORF for which the function is uncertain. V lost 6 bases, J lost 13 bases, and 19 bases lay in between. This CDR3 is 12 amino acids long. The CDR3 loop reads CASSALHQKRYF. CDR3 coding DNA: TGCGCCAGCAGCGCCCTCCACCAGAAGCGTTACTTC.

The genes are TRBV30 and TRBJ1-2, with D maybe TRBD1 (5 bases). V shed 0 bases and J shed 2 bases, with 13 bases lying between them. From germline, CDR1 is GTSNPN and CDR2 SVGIG (reference sequence). This CDR3 spans 15 amino acids. The CDR3 DNA reads as TGTGCCTGGAGTGTAACGGTCCGGGGGAACTATGGCTACACCTTC. As protein: CAWSVTVRGNYGYTF. The variable domain in full, with the rest retrieved from reference TRBV30 and TRBJ1-2, is SQTIHQWPATLVQPVGSPLSLECTVEGTSNPNLYWYRQAAGRGLQLLFYSVGIGQISSEVPQNLSASRPQDRQFILSSKKLLLSDSGFYLCAWSVTVRGNYGYTFGSGTRLTVV.

This chain links TRBV6-5 with TRBJ1-2; D is unclear. Trimming took 3 bases from V and 0 from J, leaving 14 bases between them. Germline V gene data show CDR1 as MNHEY and CDR2 as SVGAGI. This CDR3 has 16 amino acids. DNA of the CDR3: TGTGCCAGCAGTTATACGGTGAACCGCGCTAACTATGGCTACACCTTC. Protein: CASSYTVNRANYGYTF.

The chain couples TRBV4-1 to TRBJ1-1, with 8 bases aligning to TRBD1. Per germline, CDR1 MGHRA and CDR2 YSYEKL. With V trimmed by 3 bases and J by 0 bases, 3 bases remained unmatched. This CDR3 is 15 amino acids long. The CDR3 DNA sequence: TGCGCCAGCAGCCATCAGGGGGCGATGAACACTGAAGCTTTCTTT. Its translation is CASSHQGAMNTEAFF.

The genes are TRBV4-3 and TRBJ1-3, with 7 nucleotides matching TRBD1. The CDR3 is 19 residues long. Looked up from germline, CDR1 is LGHNA and CDR2 is YSLEER. V lost 0 bases and J lost 0; bases outside the gene matches: 11. The CDR3 DNA is TGCGCCAGCAGCCAAGATAGAGACAGGGAGACCCTCTCTGGAAACACCATATATTTT. Its translation: CASSQDRDRETLSGNTIYF.

The chain is built from TRBV27 and TRBJ1-2; 9 nucleotides align to TRBD1. The V gene end was trimmed by 0 bases and the J gene end by 7 bases; junction bases not matched to a gene: 6. There are 15 residues in the CDR3. From germline, CDR1 is MNHEY and CDR2 SMNVEV (reference sequence). In nucleotides, the CDR3 is TGTGCCAGCAGTTTATCCGGGGGGGACAGGGCTGGCTACACCTTC. Amino acid sequence: CASSLSGGDRAGYTF.

CDR3 amino acids: CASSRAVGGVSEQYF. In DNA, the CDR3 is TGTGCCAGCAGTAGGGCCGTAGGGGGCGTATCCGAGCAGTACTTC. This chain connects TRBV27 to TRBJ2-7; TRBD1 agrees at 7 bases. V lost 5 bases to trimming and J lost 6 bases; unmatched junction nucleotides: 13. Germline CDR1 and CDR2: MNHEY and SMNVEV (reference sequence). The CDR3 has 15 residues.

The chain links TRBV6-5 to TRBJ1-2; D may be TRBD1 (6 bases). The CDR3 is made up of 13 amino acids. V was clipped by 5 bases and J by 6 bases, with 13 bases between them. The germline CDR1 and CDR2 sequences are MNHEY and SVGAGI. DNA of the CDR3: TGTGCCAGCAGTCAACAGGGTGCTGATGGCTACACCTTC. This encodes CASSQQGADGYTF.

The V and J genes are TRBV9 and TRBJ2-3; 11 positions agree with TRBD2. CDR1 is SGDLS and CDR2 is YYNGEE in the germline V gene. J gave up 0 bases and V 10 bases, and 10 bases lay outside the gene matches. The CDR3 loop spans 16 amino acids. The CDR3 reads CAQCLAGGRSTDTQYF. The CDR3 DNA follows: TGTGCCCAATGTTTAGCGGGGGGGCGTAGCACAGATACGCAGTATTTT.

The chain joins TRBV7-2 to TRBJ1-6; tentative D call: TRBD1 (6 bases). Trimming shortened V by 5 bases and J by 10 bases, and 21 bases separated the two germline ends. CDR3 length: 16 amino acids. The germline V gene has CDR1 SGHTA and CDR2 FQGNSA. The CDR3 here is CASSGEWYRARSPLHF. The CDR3 DNA reads TGTGCCAGCAGCGGGGAGTGGTACAGGGCGAGGTCACCCCTCCACTTT.